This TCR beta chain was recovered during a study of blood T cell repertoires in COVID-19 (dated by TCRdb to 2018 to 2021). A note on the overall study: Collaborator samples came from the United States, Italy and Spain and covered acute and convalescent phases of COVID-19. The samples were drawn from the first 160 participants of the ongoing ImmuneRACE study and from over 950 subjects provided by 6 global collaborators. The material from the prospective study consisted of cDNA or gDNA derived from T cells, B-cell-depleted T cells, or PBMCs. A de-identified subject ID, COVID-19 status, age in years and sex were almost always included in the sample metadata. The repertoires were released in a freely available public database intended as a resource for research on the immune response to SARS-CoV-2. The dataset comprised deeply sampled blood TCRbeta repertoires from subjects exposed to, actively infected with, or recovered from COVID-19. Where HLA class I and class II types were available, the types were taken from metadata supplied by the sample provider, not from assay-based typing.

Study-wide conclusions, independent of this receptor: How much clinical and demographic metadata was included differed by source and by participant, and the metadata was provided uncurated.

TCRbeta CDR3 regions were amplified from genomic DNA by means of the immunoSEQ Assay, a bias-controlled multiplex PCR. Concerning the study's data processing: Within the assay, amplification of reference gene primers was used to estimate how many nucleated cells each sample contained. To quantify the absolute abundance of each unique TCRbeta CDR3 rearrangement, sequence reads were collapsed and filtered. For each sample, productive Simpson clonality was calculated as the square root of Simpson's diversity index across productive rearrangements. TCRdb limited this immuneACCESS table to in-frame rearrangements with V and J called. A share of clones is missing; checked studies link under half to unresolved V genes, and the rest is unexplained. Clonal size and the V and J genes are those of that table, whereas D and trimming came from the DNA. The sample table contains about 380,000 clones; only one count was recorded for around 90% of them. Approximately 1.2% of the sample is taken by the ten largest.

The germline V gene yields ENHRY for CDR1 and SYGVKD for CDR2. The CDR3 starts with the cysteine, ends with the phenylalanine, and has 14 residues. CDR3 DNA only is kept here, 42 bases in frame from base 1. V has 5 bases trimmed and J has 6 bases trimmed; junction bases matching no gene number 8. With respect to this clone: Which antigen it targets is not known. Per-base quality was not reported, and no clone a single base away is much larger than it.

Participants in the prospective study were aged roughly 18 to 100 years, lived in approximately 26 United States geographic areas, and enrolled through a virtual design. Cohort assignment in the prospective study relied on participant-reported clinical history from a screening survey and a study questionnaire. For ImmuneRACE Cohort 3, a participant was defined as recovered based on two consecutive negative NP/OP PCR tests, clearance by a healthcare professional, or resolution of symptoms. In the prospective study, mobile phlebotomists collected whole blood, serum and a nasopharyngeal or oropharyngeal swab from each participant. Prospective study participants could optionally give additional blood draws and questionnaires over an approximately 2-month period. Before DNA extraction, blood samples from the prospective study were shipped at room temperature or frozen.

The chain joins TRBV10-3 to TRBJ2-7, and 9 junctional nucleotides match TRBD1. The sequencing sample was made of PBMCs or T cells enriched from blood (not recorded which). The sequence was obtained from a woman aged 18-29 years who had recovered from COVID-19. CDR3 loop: CAISNRDRVREQYF. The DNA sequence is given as TGTGCCATCAGTAACCGGGACAGGGTTCGCGAGCAGTACTTC.